This T cell receptor (beta chain) was identified in a study of identical twins (dated by TCRdb to the mid-2010s). Background on the whole study: To test whether fetal clonotypes persist, this study deep-sequenced TCR alpha and beta repertoires from monozygotic twins, from unrelated adults of various ages, and from cord blood. To rule out contamination, the twin experiments were replicated at different times with different library preparation protocols.

Every donor was a healthy Caucasian. Three pairs of female monozygotic twins, all aged about 18 to 30 years, made up the twin cohort. Positive isolation kits from Invitrogen were used to isolate CD4+ and CD8+ T cell populations. V lost 6 bases and J lost 2 bases; the stretch between them is 4 bases long. The CDR3 contains 12 residues, cysteine and phenylalanine counted. Just CDR3 DNA is preserved here, 36 bases in frame from base 1. CDR1 LGHDT and CDR2 YNNKEL were looked up in the germline V gene (reference sequence). Study-wide conclusions, independent of this receptor: Compared with coincidental sharing between unrelated individuals, out-of-frame TCR alpha sequences shared between twins had an excess of sequences with low generation probability. In monozygotic twins, recombination models systematically underestimated out-of-frame TCR alpha sharing, but the models matched the sharing seen between unrelated individuals. Zero-insertion analyses could be partly confounded by invariant T cells such as MAIT and iNKT, although diverse VJ usage argued against such confounding for most clonotypes. Fewer insertions were carried by abundant cord blood beta clonotypes; a weaker similar trend was observed in young adult naive repertoires, while no such trend was observed in memory repertoires. Because the same donors could not be followed over many years, the conclusions depended on cross-sectional statistical analysis. The excess sharing between twins in beta out-of-frame sequences was weaker because fewer shared sequences reduced the signal-to-noise ratio.

The sample holds many counts of this clonotype. Its antigen remains undetermined. Base qualities are not provided; no much larger clone lies one nucleotide away. Library generation was performed with 5' RACE. Sequencing was performed on an Illumina HiSeq 2000. A universal primer binding site was added through template switching, and the final cDNA carried a unique molecular identifier so that TCR cDNA molecules could be counted accurately. Specific primers in the conserved constant-segment region were used to synthesize first-strand cDNA for TCR alpha and beta chains. To control for contamination, each cDNA library was double barcoded with a SMART-Mk sample barcode plus Illumina barcodes. TruSeq adapter sequences, together with Illumina sample barcodes, were added in two successive PCR steps. The TCR alpha and beta cDNA libraries were sequenced on the Illumina HiSeq platform using custom primers. The source study handled its data this way. MiGEC was used to process raw reads and extract unique molecular identifiers, and MiXCR was used to find CDR3 positions. For each individual, recombination models were inferred using an EM algorithm with the repgenHMM and IGoR tools. The tcR package in R was used for shared clonotype analysis, with sharing normalized by the product of cloneset sizes. Out-of-frame nonproductive sequences were analyzed to study raw recombination free of thymic and clonal selection effects. In-frame beta chains were kept once TCRdb had trimmed the public reads at Q25 with fastp and called clones with MiXCR. When rows share a CDR3 protein, they turn into one entry using the most common DNA and genes. TCRdb, rather than the study authors, made the V and J calls. The sample table shows some 570,000 distinct CDR3 sequences, and about 22% are seen once. The top ten clones comprise approximately 0.49% of the sample.

These sequences were also reported in another study, on yellow fever vaccine responses in identical twins. The second paper states: According to the authors, in identical twins the way T cells responded to vaccination appeared partly convergent and partly personalized. Focusing on identical twins, the study followed the T cell clones that responded to the vaccine, and did so with precision.

This sequence originates from a young woman in good health. The rearrangement combines TRBV3-1 with TRBJ2-2; too little of a D gene remains to name it. Sequenced sample: CD4+ T cells sorted from blood. The CDR3 in this case is CASRINTGELFF. The base sequence is TGTGCCAGCAGAATCAACACCGGGGAGCTGTTTTTT.